This record concerns one T cell receptor (beta chain) sequence. What it binds is unknown. Repertoires were generated with immunoSEQ multiplex PCR, while TCRdb's copy carries only in-frame clones and drops some. Of around 160,000 clones in the sample, over 75% were seen once. The entry originates in a study of T cell responses to AZD1222 COVID-19 vaccine. Regarding the study as a whole: Of spike-specific TCRs, nearly half reportedly target regions left unmutated in variants. The donor group comprised mostly white British people and more females; the analysis possibly underestimated clonal diversity.

The CDR3 runs 13 residues. CDR1 and CDR2 from the germline V gene are MNHEY and SVGEGT. V was shortened by 1 base and J by 16 bases, with 17 bases between the two germline ends. The starting material was peripheral blood, obtained on day 0 of AZD1222 vaccination. This chain joins TRBV6-2 or TRBV6-3 and TRBJ2-1; weak D call: TRBD1 (6 bases). This TCR derives from an adult in good health. In nucleotides, the CDR3 is TGTGCCAGCAGTTACTTTCCGACAGGTGGGGAATTCTTC. It specifies CASSYFPTGGEFF.